This is a list of T cell receptor beta chains from one sample in a study of beta chain features in type 1 diabetes. Libraries were prepared by immunoSEQ multiplex PCR; TCRdb keeps only in-frame clonotypes and omits some of them. This sample has about 390,000 clones, with around 10% found just once. Sequencing input: central memory CD4+ T cells from blood. These receptors were collected from a man aged 25-45 years with type 1 diabetes. Each CDR3 is given with its conserved first and last residue. D genes are given only for firm matches. Clone size is given for some rows only: seen once, a few or many times, or a class if the clone is expanded.

d_gene | abundance | j_gene | v_gene | CDR3aa | CDR3nt
TRBD2 | NA | TRBJ2-1 | TRBV2 | CASRSGTSGRSFSYNEQFF | TGTGCCAGCAGGTCCGGGACTAGCGGGAGGTCCTTCTCCTACAATGAGCAGTTCTTC
TRBD1 | NA | TRBJ2-7 | TRBV16 | CASSGTDTPRKQYF | TGTGCCAGCAGCGGGACAGATACTCCCAGGAAGCAGTACTTC
NA | few | TRBJ1-1 | TRBV6-1 | CASSPTRQGTEAFF | TGTGCCAGCAGTCCCACCCGGCAGGGGACTGAAGCTTTCTTT
TRBD1 | few | TRBJ1-2 | TRBV9 | CASSPRQGPYGYTF | TGTGCCAGCAGCCCCCGACAGGGTCCCTATGGCTACACCTTC
NA | NA | TRBJ2-2 | TRBV28 | CASSLGGDRTGELFF | TGTGCCAGCAGTTTGGGTGGGGATCGCACCGGGGAGCTGTTTTTT
NA | few | TRBJ1-1 | TRBV2 | CASRTQGVGTEAFF | TGTGCCAGCAGGACCCAGGGAGTCGGCACTGAAGCTTTCTTT
NA | NA | TRBJ1-4 | TRBV4-2 | CASSQGGDSEKLFF | TGTGCCAGCAGCCAAGGGGGTGACTCTGAAAAACTGTTTTTT
TRBD1 | NA | TRBJ1-4 | TRBV2 | CASSRERDREEKLFF | TGTGCCAGCAGTCGAGAGCGGGACAGGGAGGAAAAACTGTTTTTT
NA | NA | TRBJ1-2 | TRBV7-9 | CASSRDTNYGYTF | TGTGCCAGCAGCCGGGACACCAACTATGGCTACACCTTC
NA | few | TRBJ1-4 | TRBV25-1 | CASSLRGANEKLFF | TGTGCCAGCAGCTTACGGGGGGCTAATGAAAAACTGTTTTTT
TRBD1 | few | TRBJ1-1 | TRBV5-5 | CASSLEAGGYTEAFF | TGTGCCAGCAGCTTGGAGGCAGGGGGCTACACTGAAGCTTTCTTT
TRBD2 | few | TRBJ2-7 | TRBV27 | CASSLAGLANSYEQYF | TGTGCCAGCAGCCTCGCGGGACTAGCTAACTCCTACGAGCAGTACTTC
NA | few | TRBJ2-2 | TRBV11-2 | CASSLDWGATGELFF | TGTGCCAGCAGCTTAGATTGGGGCGCCACCGGGGAGCTGTTTTTT
NA | many | TRBJ2-7 | TRBV28 | CASSSASYRASYEQYF | TGTGCCAGCAGTTCGGCCTCTTACAGGGCCTCCTACGAGCAGTACTTC
NA | NA | TRBJ2-1 | TRBV27 | CASGILNPYNEQFF | TGTGCCAGCGGAATTCTCAACCCCTACAATGAGCAGTTCTTC
NA | NA | TRBJ2-7 | TRBV28 | CATSFYGTEAYEQYF | TGTGCCACCAGTTTTTACGGGACGGAAGCCTACGAGCAGTACTTC
NA | NA | TRBJ2-2 | TRBV5-4 | CASSLVGGRDGELFF | TGTGCCAGCAGCTTGGTTGGGGGTCGAGACGGGGAGCTGTTTTTT
NA | few | TRBJ1-1 | TRBV6-4 | CASSAQTRKAFF | TGTGCCAGCAGTGCTCAGACAAGGAAAGCTTTCTTT
NA | few | TRBJ2-5 | TRBV5-1 | CASSLEGLRETQYF | TGCGCCAGCAGCTTGGAGGGGCTTCGAGAGACCCAGTACTTC
TRBD2 | few | TRBJ2-2 | TRBV27 | CASRRLAGGPTGELFF | TGTGCCAGCAGGAGACTAGCGGGAGGGCCGACCGGGGAGCTGTTTTTT
NA | few | TRBJ1-1 | TRBV6-1 | CASSGGVNTEAFF | TGTGCCAGCAGTGGCGGGGTGAACACTGAAGCTTTCTTT
TRBD1 | NA | TRBJ2-6 | TRBV18 | CASSPVAPGQGFSGANALTF | TGTGCCAGCTCACCAGTTGCGCCGGGACAGGGGTTCTCTGGGGCCAACGCCCTGACTTTC
NA | NA | TRBJ2-7 | TRBV7-3 | CASSYSGPYEQYF | TGTGCCAGCAGCTACTCGGGACCCTACGAGCAGTACTTC
NA | few | TRBJ1-4 | TRBV19 | CASRGLGDEKLFF | TGTGCCAGTAGAGGATTGGGAGATGAAAAACTGTTTTTT
TRBD1 | NA | TRBJ1-4 | TRBV19 | CASTKDRARTNEKLFF | TGTGCCAGTACCAAGGACAGGGCGAGGACTAATGAAAAACTGTTTTTT
NA | many | TRBJ2-3 | TRBV4-3 | CASSRRAPSTDTQYF | TGCGCCAGCAGCCGGCGGGCCCCTAGCACAGATACGCAGTATTTT
TRBD1 | many | TRBJ2-3 | TRBV10-3 | CAIGIGGPTTSTDTQYF | TGTGCCATCGGGATAGGGGGCCCAACTACTAGCACAGATACGCAGTATTTT
TRBD2 | NA | TRBJ2-1 | TRBV7-8 | CASSQKPHPLGTRGEQFF | TGTGCCAGCAGCCAGAAGCCCCATCCGTTAGGGACTAGAGGGGAGCAGTTCTTC
NA | few | TRBJ1-1 | TRBV4-1 | CASSQDRGNSFQAEAFF | TGCGCCAGCAGCCAAGATCGGGGAAACAGTTTCCAGGCTGAAGCTTTCTTT
NA | NA | TRBJ2-7 | TRBV5-1 | CASSGGPHTYEQYF | TGCGCCAGCAGCGGGGGTCCCCATACCTACGAGCAGTACTTC
TRBD2 | many | TRBJ2-7 | TRBV10-2 | CASSTIGLAGYEQYF | TGCGCCAGCAGTACGATCGGACTAGCGGGCTACGAGCAGTACTTC
TRBD2 | few | TRBJ2-7 | TRBV10-2 | CASSEGPLGLAGGNSYEQYF | TGCGCCAGCAGTGAGGGGCCCTTGGGACTAGCGGGAGGTAACTCCTACGAGCAGTACTTC
NA | NA | TRBJ2-7 | TRBV4-2 | CASSQIIGWQPYEQYF | TGTGCCAGCAGCCAAATTATCGGGTGGCAGCCCTACGAGCAGTACTTC
TRBD2 | few | TRBJ2-1 | TRBV5-4 | CASSSAGVLAGDLSYNEQFF | TGTGCCAGCAGCTCTGCAGGGGTACTAGCGGGAGACCTCTCCTACAATGAGCAGTTCTTC
NA | NA | TRBJ2-2 | TRBV5-4 | CASKQSKGTGELFF | TGTGCCAGCAAGCAATCGAAGGGGACCGGGGAGCTGTTTTTT
NA | NA | TRBJ2-1 | TRBV28 | CASSLGGSSYNEQFF | TGTGCCAGCAGTTTAGGCGGTAGCTCCTACAATGAGCAGTTCTTC
NA | few | TRBJ1-2 | TRBV19 | CASSIDRSSYGYTF | TGTGCCAGTAGTATAGATAGGAGTTCCTATGGCTACACCTTC
NA | few | TRBJ2-7 | TRBV7-2 | CASSFSFLRYEQYF | TGTGCCAGCAGCTTCTCCTTTCTTAGATACGAGCAGTACTTC
NA | NA | TRBJ2-1 | TRBV6-1 | CASSGTGSFSYNEQFF | TGTGCCAGCAGTGGGACGGGGAGCTTCTCCTACAATGAGCAGTTCTTC
NA | few | TRBJ2-1 | TRBV4-2 | CASSQPVYLGSEQFF | TGTGCCAGCAGCCAACCGGTATATCTAGGTTCTGAGCAGTTCTTC
NA | few | TRBJ2-6 | TRBV28 | CASSLGRYTPGANVLTF | TGTGCCAGCAGTTTGGGCAGGTATACTCCCGGGGCCAACGTCCTGACTTTC
NA | NA | TRBJ2-1 | TRBV18 | CASSPPVGGYNEQFF | TGTGCCAGCTCACCACCGGTTGGGGGCTACAATGAGCAGTTCTTC
NA | few | TRBJ1-1 | TRBV28 | CATKDWHTEAFF | TGTGCCACCAAAGACTGGCACACTGAAGCTTTCTTT
TRBD2 | NA | TRBJ2-1 | TRBV28 | CASSSKTSGRHNEQFF | TGTGCCAGCAGTTCAAAGACTAGCGGGAGACACAATGAGCAGTTCTTC
NA | few | TRBJ2-7 | TRBV5-1 | CASSLGQEKNEQYF | TGCGCCAGCAGCTTGGGACAGGAAAAGAACGAGCAGTACTTC
TRBD1 | NA | TRBJ1-2 | TRBV19 | CASSTPRQGYGYTF | TGTGCCAGTAGTACACCAAGACAGGGCTATGGCTACACCTTC
NA | many | TRBJ1-5 | TRBV10-3 | CAIRLDRNQPQHF | TGTGCCATCAGGCTCGACAGAAATCAGCCCCAGCATTTT
TRBD1 | NA | TRBJ1-5 | TRBV18 | CASSGQAGSNQPQHF | TGTGCCAGCTCAGGACAGGCTGGGAGCAATCAGCCCCAGCATTTT
NA | NA | TRBJ1-2 | TRBV5-4 | CASSPQTEYYGYTF | TGTGCCAGCAGCCCCCAGACAGAGTACTATGGCTACACCTTC
TRBD1 | few | TRBJ1-2 | TRBV6-5 | CASRGQGKGYTF | TGTGCCAGCAGGGGACAGGGAAAGGGCTACACCTTC
NA | NA | TRBJ2-5 | TRBV9 | CASSPTGPPGETQYF | TGTGCCAGCAGCCCCACCGGGCCCCCGGGAGAGACCCAGTACTTC
TRBD1 | NA | TRBJ2-2 | TRBV10-1 | CASSDQGARANTGELFF | TGCGCCAGCAGTGATCAGGGGGCTCGGGCGAACACCGGGGAGCTGTTTTTT
TRBD1 | many | TRBJ1-2 | TRBV5-5 | CASSPRQGQDGYTF | TGTGCCAGCAGCCCCAGACAGGGGCAAGATGGCTACACCTTC
NA | NA | TRBJ2-3 | TRBV7-8 | CASSLDSHTDTQYF | TGTGCCAGCAGCTTAGATAGCCACACAGATACGCAGTATTTT
TRBD1 | many | TRBJ1-1 | TRBV18 | CASSSGQGTEAFF | TGTGCCAGCTCTTCAGGACAGGGCACTGAAGCTTTCTTT
NA | few | TRBJ2-7 | TRBV5-1 | CASKRETWSSYEQYF | TGCGCCAGCAAAAGGGAGACCTGGAGCTCCTACGAGCAGTACTTC
NA | many | TRBJ2-4 | TRBV7-2 | CASSLWASGNIQYF | TGTGCCAGCAGCTTATGGGCTTCTGGAAACATTCAGTACTTC
TRBD2 | few | TRBJ2-2 | TRBV6-1 | CASSELAGVPNTGELFF | TGTGCCAGCAGCGAACTAGCGGGAGTACCGAACACCGGGGAGCTGTTTTTT
NA | many | TRBJ2-1 | TRBV13 | CASSLPGYEQFF | TGTGCCAGCAGCCTCCCTGGGTATGAGCAGTTCTTC
NA | medium-sized | TRBJ1-1 | TRBV4-1 | CASSQGGRQGPEAFF | TGCGCCAGCAGCCAAGGGGGCAGGCAAGGCCCTGAAGCTTTCTTT